Below are 29 T cell receptor beta chains sequenced from a single sample in a study of Ad26.COV2.S vaccination and SARS-CoV-2 variants. Here immunoSEQ multiplex PCR was the method, and the copy in TCRdb shows in-frame clones only, minus some. In the table there are hundreds of thousands of clones, around 86% of which are singletons. As to treatment: roughly 18 received Ad26.COV2.S at low or high dose, single or two shots; 5 received placebo; per-sample allocation not given. All samples were drawn on day 63, counting from the first vaccine or placebo injection. Material: peripheral blood, obtained in a trial of Ad26.COV2.S vaccine versus placebo. The receptors stem from a person between 18 and 59 years old who received the Ad26.COV2.S COVID-19 vaccine or a placebo.

The chain combines TRBV4-3 with TRBJ1-1; a weak D match, TRBD1 (6 bases). The CDR3 length is 14 residues. The V end lost 4 bases, the J end lost 1 base, and 10 bases lay between the germline ends. Germline-derived CDR1 and CDR2 are LGHNA and YSLEER. CDR3 DNA: TGCGCCAGCAGCCTGGGGGGCGGGAACACTGAAGCTTTCTTT. Translated, it gives CASSLGGGNTEAFF.

The V gene is TRBV7-8, the J gene TRBJ2-3, with unresolved D. CDR1 and CDR2 from the germline V gene are SGHVS and FQNEAQ. The CDR3 contains 17 residues. Trimming stripped 4 bases from V and 2 bases from J, with 19 bases between. The DNA for the CDR3 is TGTGCCAGCAGCTCGGGCCCTCCGGAGTCAGCCACAGATACGCAGTATTTT. This codes for CASSSGPPESATDTQYF. The full variable domain, completed using reference TRBV7-8 and TRBJ2-3, is GAGVSQSPRYKVAKRGQDVALRCDPISGHVSLFWYQQALGQGPEFLTYFQNEAQLDKSGLPSDRFFAERPEGSVSTLKIQRTQQEDSAVYLCASSSGPPESATDTQYFGPGTRLTVL.

This chain connects TRBV29-1 to TRBJ2-5; D gene ambiguous. The V gene's germline CDR1 is SQVTM and CDR2 ANQGSEA. The CDR3 is 11 residues long. V dropped 3 bases and J dropped 5 bases, with 7 bases sitting between them. The CDR3 here is CSVDVGETQYF. CDR3 sequence (DNA): TGCAGCGTTGATGTCGGCGAGACCCAGTACTTC. Filled out from reference TRBV29-1 and TRBJ2-5, the complete variable domain reads SAVISQKPSRDICQRGTSLTIQCQVDSQVTMMFWYRQQPGQSLTLIATANQGSEATYESGFVIDKFPISRPNLTFSTLTVSNMSPEDSSIYLCSVDVGETQYFGPGTRLLVL.

V gene TRBV19 combines with J gene TRBJ1-4; D uncertain. Germline V gene data show CDR1 as LNHDA and CDR2 as SQIVND (reference sequence). This CDR3 region has 14 residues. Trimming removed 8 bases from V and 3 bases from J, with 13 bases in between. CDR3 nucleotide sequence: TGTGCCAGTCGCTCGTGGTCCCCTAATGAAAAACTGTTTTTT. Amino acids: CASRSWSPNEKLFF.

This chain uses TRBV20-1 with TRBJ1-2; no clear D. Per the germline V gene, CDR1 is DFQATT and CDR2 is SNEGSKA (reference sequence). The CDR3 consists of 11 residues. The CDR3 region has the DNA TGCAGAGCTGGACGGGACTATGGCTACACCTTC. Translating it yields CRAGRDYGYTF.

This clone was seen once. The J gene is TRBJ1-2, the V gene TRBV4-1; a possible D gene is TRBD1 (5 bases). The CDR3 has 14 amino acids. The V gene's germline CDR1 is MGHRA and CDR2 YSYEKL. Trimming stripped 2 bases from V and 5 bases from J, with 12 bases between. The CDR3 loop is CASSQSDNQYGYTF. For the CDR3, the DNA is TGCGCCAGCAGCCAATCGGACAACCAGTATGGCTACACCTTC.

The count of this clone is one. The CDR3 is CASSFQTSRDGYEQYF. CDR3 nucleotides: TGTGCCAGCAGCTTCCAGACTAGCAGGGACGGCTACGAGCAGTACTTC. The J gene is TRBJ2-7, the V gene TRBV7-8, with 7 bases fitting TRBD2. The J segment lost 3 bases and the V segment lost 3 bases, leaving 11 bases of the junction unmatched. The CDR3 sequence is 16 residues long. Germline lookup yields CDR1 SGHVS and CDR2 FQNEAQ.

The rearrangement links TRBV13 to TRBJ2-7, with TRBD1 identical over 7 bases. This CDR3 is 15 amino acids long. Germline V gives CDR1 PRHDT, CDR2 FYEKMQ (reference sequence). With 4 bases clipped from V and 0 bases from J, the junction kept 6 bases outside the gene matches. This chain's CDR3 is CASSYRGQSSYEQYF. The CDR3 nucleotides are TGTGCCAGCAGCTACCGGGGACAGAGCTCCTACGAGCAGTACTTC.

The rearrangement joins TRBV20-1 to TRBJ1-1; 7 bases map to TRBD1. Germline trimming cut 3 bases from V and 0 bases from J; bases unmatched to any gene: 4. Germline V gene lookup returns CDR1 DFQATT and CDR2 SNEGSKA (reference sequence). CDR3 length equals 14 residues. CDR3 sequence: CSASRTGMNTEAFF. CDR3 in DNA: TGCAGTGCTAGTCGGACAGGTATGAACACTGAAGCTTTCTTT.

The V call is TRBV9, the J call TRBJ2-3; the match to TRBD1 covers 7 bases. The CDR3 consists of 15 residues. Germline assignment: CDR1 SGDLS and CDR2 YYNGEE. V lost 4 bases and J lost 4; bases outside the gene matches: 9. CDR3 protein: CASSIPGTASDTQYF. CDR3 nucleotide sequence: TGTGCCAGCAGCATCCCCGGGACAGCTTCAGATACGCAGTATTTT. The full variable domain, in which reference TRBV9 and TRBJ2-3 provide the parts outside the CDR3, is DSGVTQTPKHLITATGQRVTLRCSPRSGDLSVYWYQQSLDQGLQFLIQYYNGEERAKGNILERFSAQQFPDLHSELNLSSLELGDSALYFCASSIPGTASDTQYFGPGTRLTVL.

A word on this clone: The junction departs from the called germline gene at one end, perhaps through a read error. The CDR3 protein is CAWSGRMNQLQHF. In DNA form, the CDR3 reads TGTGCCTGGAGTGGGCGGATGAATCAGCTCCAGCATTTT. J is TRBJ1-5 and V is TRBV30; no clear D. The V gene's germline CDR1 is GTSNPN and CDR2 SVGIG (reference sequence). The CDR3 runs to 13 residues.

The CDR3 region has the DNA TGCGCCAGCAGCTTGGGCGGGGGCCAAGAGACCCAGTACTTC. It translates to CASSLGGGQETQYF. The rearrangement uses TRBV5-1 and TRBJ2-5; 7 nucleotides align to TRBD2. The CDR3 consists of 14 residues. V lost 0 bases to trimming and J lost 1 base; unmatched junction nucleotides: 0. Germline assignment: CDR1 SGHRS and CDR2 YFSETQ.

J is TRBJ2-6 and V is TRBV5-8; possibly TRBD2 for D (5 bases). This CDR3 is 14 amino acids long. The ends were cut back, 5 bases at V and 1 base at J, with 7 bases in the middle. Germline V gene data show CDR1 as SGHTS and CDR2 as YDEGEE. The CDR3 DNA reads TGTGCCAGCAGGGGAGCGTCTGGGGCCAACGTCCTGACTTTC. Its translation is CASRGASGANVLTF.

The rearrangement links TRBV28 to TRBJ2-3, with 7 bases that match TRBD1. There are 12 residues in the CDR3. CDR1 MDHEN and CDR2 SYDVKM come from the germline V gene. V lost 8 bases to trimming and J lost 1 base; unmatched junction nucleotides: 0. The CDR3 region is CASGQGTDTQYF. As DNA, the CDR3 is TGTGCCAGCGGACAGGGCACAGATACGCAGTATTTT.

This clone was observed a single time. The chain links TRBV11-3 to TRBJ2-7; the match to TRBD2 covers 7 bases. The CDR3 has 15 residues. Germline lookup yields CDR1 SGHNT and CDR2 YENEEA. V gave up 5 bases and J gave up 0 bases; unmatched junction bases: 7. CDR3 sequence reads: CASSGGESSSYEQYF. CDR3 bases: TGTGCCAGCAGCGGGGGGGAGTCTAGCTCCTACGAGCAGTACTTC.

This clone is a singleton in its sample. V gene TRBV15 combines with J gene TRBJ1-1; D gene ambiguous. Germline loops: CDR1 LNHNV, CDR2 YYDKDF (reference sequence). CDR3 size: 14 residues. Trimming stripped 1 base from V and 4 bases from J, with 10 bases between. CDR3 in DNA: TGTGCCACCAGCAGAGTCGTCGGGGTCACTGAAGCTTTCTTT. It is translated as CATSRVVGVTEAFF.

The chain has TRBV7-2 and TRBJ2-7; 7 bases are a match to TRBD2. The V and J ends lost 3 bases and 4 bases, in that order; junction bases with no gene match: 6. Germline assignment: CDR1 SGHTA and CDR2 FQGNSA. This CDR3 has 14 residues. The DNA for the CDR3 is TGTGCCAGCAGCTTCCTCGGGGGGAGGTACGAGCAGTACTTC. This translates into CASSFLGGRYEQYF.

This chain links TRBV4-1 with TRBJ2-5, with D unclear. Germline CDR1 is MGHRA and CDR2 is YSYEKL. The V and J ends lost 2 bases and 1 base respectively, with 5 bases between them. This CDR3 contains 13 residues. CDR3 bases: TGCGCCAGCAGCCAATTCGCCCAAGAGACCCAGTACTTC. It specifies CASSQFAQETQYF.

V and J are TRBV7-2 and TRBJ2-4; 9 positions match TRBD1. The length of the CDR3 is 15 residues. The V gene end was trimmed by 3 bases and the J gene end by 2 bases; junction bases not matched to a gene: 2. From germline, CDR1 is SGHTA and CDR2 FQGNSA. The CDR3 sequence is CASSLGQGPKNIQYF. In nucleotides, the CDR3 is TGTGCCAGCAGCTTGGGACAGGGCCCCAAAAACATTCAGTACTTC.

The V gene is TRBV30, the J gene TRBJ2-2, with a possible D match to TRBD1 (6 bases). The germline V and J ends were trimmed by 5 bases and 5 bases, with 9 bases remaining between them. CDR3 length: 12 amino acids. Germline CDR1 is GTSNPN and CDR2 is SVGIG (reference sequence). The CDR3 nucleotides read TGTGCCTGGCAGCAGGGGACCGGGGAGCTGTTTTTT. It translates to CAWQQGTGELFF.

This chain connects TRBV4-1 to TRBJ1-5; TRBD1 is a possible D gene (5 bases). Germline CDR1 is MGHRA and CDR2 is YSYEKL. This CDR3 is 15 amino acids long. V was shortened by 1 base and J by 0 bases, with 7 bases between the two germline ends. The CDR3 DNA reads as TGCGCCAGCAGCCAAGTAGGGGATAGCAATCAGCCCCAGCATTTT. Amino acid sequence: CASSQVGDSNQPQHF.

In its sample, this clone was seen once. The rearrangement links TRBV12-5 to TRBJ1-3; perhaps TRBD1 as D (5 bases). The V gene's germline CDR1 is LGHNT and CDR2 FRNRAP. The CDR3 is 14 amino acids. Trimming pared 6 bases from V and 3 bases from J, leaving 12 bases between. CDR3 coding DNA: TGTGCTAGTGGGTCGGGGGGTTATGGAAACACCATATATTTT. Protein sequence: CASGSGGYGNTIYF.

The CDR3 protein is CAWSVQGTVRPQYF. The CDR3 DNA reads TGTGCCTGGAGTGTACAGGGAACTGTACGTCCGCAGTACTTC. The V gene is TRBV30, the J gene TRBJ2-7, with D perhaps matching TRBD1 (6 bases). The length of the CDR3 is 14 residues. V lost 0 bases to trimming and J lost 9 bases, with 18 bases between them. Looked up from germline, CDR1 is GTSNPN and CDR2 is SVGIG (reference sequence).

The chain is built from TRBV7-2 and TRBJ2-2; D is undetermined. V lost 1 base and J lost 5, with 2 bases in between. The CDR3 is made up of 12 amino acids. Germline lookup yields CDR1 SGHTA and CDR2 FQGNSA. The CDR3 here is CASSLGTGELFF. The CDR3 DNA reads as TGTGCCAGCAGCTTAGGAACCGGGGAGCTGTTTTTT.

The V call is TRBV7-8, the J call TRBJ1-2, with 10 bases lining up with TRBD1. V trimming: 5 bases; J trimming: 13 bases; junction bases outside the gene matches: 7. The germline gives CDR1 SGHVS, CDR2 FQNEAQ. This CDR3 has 12 residues. CDR3 sequence (DNA): TGTGCCAGCAGCCCCGGACAGGGGGGAGGCACCTTC. This sequence encodes CASSPGQGGGTF.

The chain couples TRBV12-3 or TRBV12-4 to TRBJ2-7; 7 positions match TRBD1. V was clipped by 5 bases and J by 9 bases; unmatched bases: 4. This CDR3 contains 11 residues. CDR3 loop: CASSNRGGQYF. The CDR3 DNA follows: TGTGCCAGCAGTAACAGGGGTGGGCAGTACTTC.

The chain combines TRBV3-1 (or the pseudogene TRBV3-2) with TRBJ2-3; the D gene could be TRBD1 or TRBD2 (5 bases each). This CDR3 contains 13 residues. V gave up 4 bases and J gave up 7 bases, with 12 bases separating them. The germline V gene has CDR1 LGHDT and CDR2 YNNKEL (reference sequence). This chain's CDR3 is CASSPEGQHTQYF. DNA of the CDR3: TGTGCCAGCAGCCCCGAGGGGCAACATACGCAGTATTTT.

This chain links TRBV12-3 or TRBV12-4 with TRBJ1-1; possibly TRBD1 for D (5 bases). V lost 4 bases, J lost 6 bases, and 12 bases lay in between. CDR3 length: 13 residues. The CDR3 DNA reads as TGTGCCAGCAGTTCGGGACTGGATTCTGAAGCTTTCTTT. This gives the protein CASSSGLDSEAFF.

The rearrangement uses TRBV6-2 or TRBV6-3 and TRBJ2-1; perhaps TRBD1 as D (5 bases). Trimming left V 6 bases short and J 0 bases short, with 15 bases between. The CDR3 totals 16 residues. Per the germline V gene, CDR1 is MNHEY and CDR2 is SVGEGT. The CDR3 nucleotides read TGTGCCAGCAGCTTCACAGGATTAAGCTCCTACAATGAGCAGTTCTTC. It translates to CASSFTGLSSYNEQFF.